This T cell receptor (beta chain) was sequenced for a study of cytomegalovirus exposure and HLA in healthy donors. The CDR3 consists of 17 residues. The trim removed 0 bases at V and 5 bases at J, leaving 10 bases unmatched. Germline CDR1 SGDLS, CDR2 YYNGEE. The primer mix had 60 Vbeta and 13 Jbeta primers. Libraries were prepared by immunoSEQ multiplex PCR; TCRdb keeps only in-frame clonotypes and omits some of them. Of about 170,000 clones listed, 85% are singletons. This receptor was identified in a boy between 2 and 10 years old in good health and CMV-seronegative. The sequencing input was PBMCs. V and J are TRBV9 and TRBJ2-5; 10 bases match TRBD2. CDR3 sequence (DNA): TGTGCCAGCAGCGTAGATCCCCTAGCGGGGGTTCAGGAGACCCAGTACTTC. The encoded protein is CASSVDPLAGVQETQYF.